This section outlines one T cell receptor (beta chain) sequence together with its context. Its antigen is not known. The entry originates in a study of cytomegalovirus exposure and HLA in healthy donors. V dropped 1 base and J dropped 0 bases, with 9 bases sitting between them. There are 15 residues in the CDR3. CDR1 is LNHDA, CDR2 SQIVND, per germline (reference sequence). Study results and limitations: Diagnosis of cytomegalovirus status made by the classifier reportedly showed high specificity and sensitivity.

13 Jbeta primers and 60 Vbeta primers were used for the PCR. The table came from immunoSEQ multiplex PCR; TCRdb's copy has only in-frame clones and leaves some out. The repertoire holds under 200,000 clones, approximately 83% seen once, with roughly 10% in the top ten. This receptor was obtained from a man between 18 and 29 years old in good health and CMV-seropositive. Sequencing was done on a sample of PBMCs. V is TRBV19 and J is TRBJ2-5, with D perhaps TRBD1 (5 bases). CDR3 nucleotides: TGTGCCAGTAGTATAGGGGGCCTGTACCAAGAGACCCAGTACTTC. Translating gives CASSIGGLYQETQYF. The variable domain in full, with the rest retrieved from reference TRBV19 and TRBJ2-5, is DGGITQSPKYLFRKEGQNVTLSCEQNLNHDAMYWYRQDPGQGLRLIYYSQIVNDFQKGDIAEGYSVSREKKESFPLTVTSAQKNPTAFYLCASSIGGLYQETQYFGPGTRLLVL.